The following is a T cell receptor beta chain sequence with its context. This sample stems from a study of blood T cell repertoires in COVID-19. Generated by immunoSEQ multiplex PCR, the TCRdb table keeps only in-frame clones and is missing some. The sample consists of approximately 240,000 clones, more than 75% of them appearing once. The V end was cut by 6 bases, the J end by 6 bases, with 12 bases between. The CDR3 has 12 residues. Per the germline V gene, CDR1 is MDHEN and CDR2 is SYDVKM. The specimen was peripheral blood. The sequence was collected from a man in his forties or fifties who had recovered from COVID-19. The gene calls are TRBV28 and TRBJ2-7; a weak D match, TRBD1 (5 bases). The CDR3 sequence is CASRPPQGEQYF. In DNA, the CDR3 is TGTGCCAGCAGGCCCCCGCAGGGCGAGCAGTACTTC.